This T cell receptor (beta chain) was identified during a study of CD4 T cells in relation to SARS-CoV-2 and coronaviruses. Libraries were prepared by immunoSEQ multiplex PCR; TCRdb keeps only in-frame clonotypes and omits some of them. The sample yields around 26,000 clones, 75% to 85% seen once. Notes on this clone: The antigen is unknown.

Before the COVID-19 pandemic, during about 2010-2019, CD4+ T cells were taken from unexposed donors. CD4+ T cells were isolated from the cells after 10 days of culture. Trimming cost V 3 bases and J 1 base, with 11 bases left between them. The CDR3 sequence is 15 residues long. Germline V gives CDR1 MGHRA, CDR2 YSYEKL. This clonotype was sampled from a human donor in good health. The V call is TRBV4-1, the J call TRBJ2-3, with unresolved D. The sequenced material came from CD4+ T cells from PBMCs, cultured in vitro. CDR3 coding DNA: TGCGCCAGCAGCCATGGCTACCTCGGCACAGATACGCAGTATTTT. It encodes CASSHGYLGTDTQYF.